The clone carrying this TCR beta chain was counted once. What it recognizes is unknown. This specimen belongs to a study of cytomegalovirus exposure and HLA in healthy donors. Turning to the study itself: As an earlier analysis found, roughly 180 million T cells yielded about 120 million unique TCR beta sequences.

The PCR employed 60 Vbeta primers together with 13 Jbeta primers. Data came from immunoSEQ multiplex PCR; TCRdb stores just in-frame clones and leaves some out. The sample carries about 180,000 clones, around 77% recorded once. General study results and limits: Per a prior analysis, the majority of TCR beta V segments were productive roughly 87% or roughly 30% of the time. In a later analysis, HLA-C alleles had the fewest associated TCRs, DRB1 alleles the most.

This CDR3 is built from 14 residues. V gave up 6 bases and J gave up 1 base, with 12 bases separating them. Germline V CDR1 and CDR2: LNHDA, SQIVND (reference sequence). This TCR was sampled from a woman aged 25 to 39 in good health and CMV-seronegative. V is TRBV19 and J is TRBJ1-1; D perhaps matches TRBD1 (5 bases). The sequenced sample was PBMCs. This chain's CDR3 is CASRRWGENTEAFF. The CDR3 DNA sequence: TGTGCCAGTAGAAGGTGGGGCGAGAACACTGAAGCTTTCTTT.